This T cell receptor beta chain was documented in a study of graft-versus-host responses after intestinal transplantation. About the study: Every one of the recipients received anti-thymocyte globulin induction and afterwards took tacrolimus and steroids for three to four years.

This CDR3 comprises 15 residues. Germline V gives CDR1 MDHEN, CDR2 SYDVKM. The V end lost 3 bases, the J end lost 2 bases, and 10 bases lay between the germline ends. Findings and limits, study-wide: Levels of circulating GvH clones at their peak were associated with early post-transplant HvG declines. GvH clones appeared in recipient marrow, some first in ileum or blood. Within allografts, high graft-versus-host to host-versus-graft clonal ratios were seen among patients with graft-donor T cell macrochimerism.

Graft-derived tissue was subjected to processing to liberate intraepithelial and lamina propria lymphocytes. Comment on this clone: The antigen is unknown.

Produced via immunoSEQ multiplex PCR; TCRdb's table is partial and in-frame only. The sample yields fewer than 20,000 clones, 75% to 85% seen once. The material was ileum tissue, obtained 104 days after intestinal transplant. This sequence originates from a human patient who received an intestinal transplant, so some T cells may come from the graft donor. V and J are TRBV28 and TRBJ1-4, with D perhaps matching TRBD1 (5 bases). DNA for the CDR3: TGTGCCAGCAGTTTGTCAGGGAAGACTAATGAAAAACTGTTTTTT. It codes for CASSLSGKTNEKLFF.